This is a list of T cell receptor beta chains from one sample in a study of CD8+ T cells in alopecia areata. Profiled with immunoSEQ multiplex PCR; TCRdb holds only in-frame clones, not every one. The data contain fewer than 150,000 clones, 58% of them singletons. This specimen was CD8+ T cells sorted from blood, taken at week 4, from a patient treated with tofacitinib. These receptors all stem from a human donor with alopecia areata. CDR3s include the opening cysteine and the closing phenylalanine or tryptophan. D genes are given only for firm matches. Not all rows give a size; the values are once, few, many and, for expanded clones, a class.

D gene | clone size | J gene | V gene | CDR3 protein | CDR3 DNA
NA | NA | TRBJ2-1 | TRBV6-1 | CASSGDLRYNEQFF | TGTGCCAGCAGTGGGGATTTGCGCTACAATGAGCAGTTCTTC
NA | NA | TRBJ1-2 | TRBV30 | CAWSYGPEGYTF | TGTGCCTGGAGCTACGGCCCAGAGGGCTACACCTTC
TRBD1 | NA | TRBJ1-4 | TRBV7-6 | CASSDTRGMGKLFF | TGTGCCAGCAGCGACACCAGGGGGATGGGAAAACTGTTTTTT
TRBD1 | few | TRBJ2-1 | TRBV23-1 | CASFKPPGQGSYNEQFF | TGCGCCAGCTTCAAACCGCCGGGACAGGGATCCTACAATGAGCAGTTCTTC
TRBD2 | NA | TRBJ2-1 | TRBV4-1 | CASSQAGGGNEQFF | TGCGCCAGCAGCCAAGCGGGGGGAGGCAATGAGCAGTTCTTC
NA | NA | TRBJ2-5 | TRBV6-5 | CASSYFVGQQETQYF | TGTGCCAGCAGTTACTTCGTAGGACAGCAAGAGACCCAGTACTTC
TRBD1 | NA | TRBJ1-2 | TRBV2 | CASSVGQFLIYGYTF | TGTGCCAGCAGCGTGGGACAGTTCCTGATCTATGGCTACACCTTC
TRBD1 | NA | TRBJ1-2 | TRBV20-1 | CRRQGVYGYTF | TGCAGGCGACAGGGGGTCTATGGCTACACCTTC
NA | few | TRBJ1-5 | TRBV9 | CASGETNDNQPQHF | TGTGCCAGCGGGGAGACGAATGACAATCAGCCCCAGCATTTT
TRBD1 | NA | TRBJ1-1 | TRBV5-1 | CASSMYGSGGQMNTEAFF | TGCGCCAGCAGCATGTACGGGTCAGGGGGGCAGATGAACACTGAAGCTTTCTTT
TRBD1 | NA | TRBJ2-5 | TRBV5-1 | CASSPGTGGEETQYF | TGCGCCAGCAGCCCCGGGACAGGGGGCGAGGAGACCCAGTACTTC
NA | NA | TRBJ2-7 | TRBV29-1 | CSVSEGRSYEQYF | TGCAGCGTTTCCGAGGGAAGGAGCTACGAGCAGTACTTC
TRBD1 | once | TRBJ1-2 | TRBV29-1 | CSVDREDGYTF | TGCAGCGTGGACAGGGAAGATGGCTACACCTTC
NA | NA | TRBJ1-6 | TRBV4-2 | CASSQVEPAPLHF | TGTGCCAGCAGCCAAGTCGAACCAGCACCCCTCCACTTT
NA | NA | TRBJ2-3 | TRBV2 | CANLPGTDTDTQYF | TGTGCCAACCTCCCCGGGACCGACACAGATACGCAGTATTTT
NA | NA | TRBJ1-1 | TRBV29-1 | CSVEELGTEAFF | TGCAGCGTTGAAGAACTGGGCACTGAAGCTTTCTTT
NA | NA | TRBJ1-2 | TRBV29-1 | CSVVNHGGYTF | TGCAGCGTTGTAAATCACGGTGGCTACACCTTC
NA | NA | TRBJ2-1 | TRBV29-1 | CSVGTAYNEQFF | TGCAGCGTTGGGACAGCCTACAATGAGCAGTTCTTC
NA | few | TRBJ1-1 | TRBV4-1 | CASSQDTLKALNTEAFF | TGCGCCAGCAGCCAAGATACACTTAAGGCATTGAACACTGAAGCTTTCTTT
NA | NA | TRBJ1-6 | TRBV2 | CASRVSRVGGNSPLHF | TGTGCCAGCAGGGTCTCGAGGGTCGGGGGGAATTCACCCCTCCACTTT
NA | NA | TRBJ1-2 | TRBV27 | CASSLDSNYGYTF | TGTGCCAGCAGTTTAGACTCGAACTATGGCTACACCTTC
NA | NA | TRBJ1-4 | TRBV30 | CAWSRTYRPTNEKLFF | TGTGCCTGGAGTCGAACCTACAGGCCAACTAATGAAAAACTGTTTTTT
TRBD1 | once | TRBJ2-7 | TRBV15 | CATSSGGTGASYEQYF | TGTGCCACCAGCAGCGGAGGGACAGGCGCCTCCTACGAGCAGTACTTC
TRBD2 | NA | TRBJ2-5 | TRBV9 | CASTPAGGGQETQYF | TGTGCCAGCACCCCCGCCGGGGGGGGACAAGAGACCCAGTACTTC
NA | NA | TRBJ2-7 | TRBV30 | CAWSLSASYEQYF | TGTGCCTGGAGCCTGTCGGCGAGCTACGAGCAGTACTTC
NA | NA | TRBJ2-7 | TRBV4-2 | CASSPLAAAAYEQYF | TGTGCCAGCAGCCCCTTAGCAGCTGCGGCCTACGAGCAGTACTTC
NA | NA | TRBJ2-1 | TRBV30 | CAWRGPSYNEQFF | TGTGCCTGGAGAGGACCCTCCTACAATGAGCAGTTCTTC
NA | few | TRBJ1-2 | TRBV29-1 | CSGQEGYGGYTF | TGCAGCGGACAAGAAGGGTACGGTGGCTACACCTTC